These T cell receptor beta chains were read from a single sample in a study of Ad26.COV2.S vaccination and SARS-CoV-2 variants. Sequencing was performed with immunoSEQ multiplex PCR; in TCRdb, only in-frame clones are kept and a portion is missing. This sample has about 410,000 clones; roughly nine tenths occur once, and the top ten carry 3.5%. The specimen comprised peripheral blood, sampled in a trial of Ad26.COV2.S vaccine versus placebo. These receptors were collected from a person between 18 and 59 years old who received the Ad26.COV2.S COVID-19 vaccine or a placebo. Both conserved end residues are part of each CDR3. D genes are given only for firm matches. Size is stated for part of the rows, as once, few or many counts, or as a class when the clone is expanded.

CDR3nt	CDR3aa	d_gene	len	v_gene	abundance	j_gene
TGTGCCAGCAGGGTGACTAATAACGGCGCCGGGGAGCTGTTTTTT	CASRVTNNGAGELFF	-	15	TRBV7-6	-	TRBJ2-2
TGTGCCAGCAGCTCCTCGGGAGGGACAGGACTGGCGGGCACTGAAGCTTTCTTT	CASSSSGGTGLAGTEAFF	TRBD1	18	TRBV7-9	-	TRBJ1-1
TGTGCCAGCCGGGACTGGGGCCACTCTGGGGCCAACGTCCTGACTTTC	CASRDWGHSGANVLTF	-	16	TRBV27	once	TRBJ2-6
TGTGCCAGCAGCTCAAGCGGGGGGGTCGTCTTCGGGCAGTTCTTC	CASSSSGGVVFGQFF	TRBD2	15	TRBV7-2	-	TRBJ2-1
TGTGCCAGCAGCTTAACCCCGGGACTTGCCTACGAGCAGTACTTC	CASSLTPGLAYEQYF	-	15	TRBV7-2	-	TRBJ2-7
TGCGCCAGCAGCTTTGCCCGGGGTAGTTCCTACAATGAGCAGTTCTTC	CASSFARGSSYNEQFF	-	16	TRBV5-1	-	TRBJ2-1
TGCAGCGTTGAGTTGGCACCATTGGAAGCTTTCTTT	CSVELAPLEAFF	-	12	TRBV29-1	-	TRBJ1-1
TGCGCCAGCAGGGGTTTCGCAGGCCCGTCGGGAGCTTTCTTT	CASRGFAGPSGAFF	-	14	TRBV10-2	-	TRBJ1-1
TGCGCCAGCAGCTTGGCCCCCGGCCGCTCTGGGGCCAACGTCCTGACTTTC	CASSLAPGRSGANVLTF	-	17	TRBV5-1	-	TRBJ2-6
TGTGCCAGTAGTATTGTCGGGGGGGGATACAATGAGCAGTTCTTC	CASSIVGGGYNEQFF	TRBD2	15	TRBV19	-	TRBJ2-1
TGTGCCAGCAGTGAAGCGGCAGGGAGCAATCAGCCCCAGCATTTT	CASSEAAGSNQPQHF	-	15	TRBV6-1	-	TRBJ1-5
TGTGCCAGCAGCTTGCCGTACCAAGAGACCCAGTACTTC	CASSLPYQETQYF	-	13	TRBV5-6	-	TRBJ2-5
TGTGCCAGCAGTGACCTCCCACGAGCTGGTGAGCAGTTCTTC	CASSDLPRAGEQFF	-	14	TRBV2	-	TRBJ2-1
TGCGCCAGCAGCCAAGGAAGCCTCTACGAGCAGTACTTC	CASSQGSLYEQYF	-	13	TRBV4-1	-	TRBJ2-7
TGTGCCAGCAGTGACCGGGACAGGGCAAAAGATGAGACCCAGTACTTC	CASSDRDRAKDETQYF	TRBD1	16	TRBV2	-	TRBJ2-5
TGTGCCAGTGGTAATTCACCCCTCCACTTT	CASGNSPLHF	-	10	TRBV6-6	-	TRBJ1-6
TGTGCCAGCAGCCTCCGTAGGACCTACGAGCAGTACTTC	CASSLRRTYEQYF	-	13	TRBV6-5	once	TRBJ2-7
TGTGCCATCAGTGAAGGGAAGTACAGACCAATGAACACTGAAGCTTTCTTT	CAISEGKYRPMNTEAFF	-	17	TRBV10-3	-	TRBJ1-1
TGTGCCAGCAGTTGGGCCAACTCCTACAATGAGCAGTTCTTC	CASSWANSYNEQFF	-	14	TRBV27	-	TRBJ2-1
TGTGCCAGCAGTCGAAGGACTGAGCAGTTCTTC	CASSRRTEQFF	-	11	TRBV3-1/TRBV3-2	-	TRBJ2-1
TGCGCCAGCAGCCAATCCACAGGCCGCCTCGATGGCTACACCTTC	CASSQSTGRLDGYTF	-	15	TRBV5-1	-	TRBJ1-2
TGTGCCATCAGCGGGACTAGCGGGAGTAATGAGCAGTTCTTC	CAISGTSGSNEQFF	TRBD2	14	TRBV10-3	few	TRBJ2-1
TGTGCCAGTTCTACAGGGGGCGAGACCCAGTACTTC	CASSTGGETQYF	TRBD1	12	TRBV19	-	TRBJ2-5
TGTGCCAGCATACGACATAGCTATGGCTACACCTTC	CASIRHSYGYTF	-	12	TRBV2	-	TRBJ1-2
TGTGCCAGCAGCTTGGATCCGGGCCGCGTGTCTGGGGCCAACGTCCTGACTTTC	CASSLDPGRVSGANVLTF	-	18	TRBV5-4	-	TRBJ2-6
TGTGCCAGCAGTTTCGACGGAAATCAGCCCCAGCATTTT	CASSFDGNQPQHF	-	13	TRBV2	-	TRBJ1-5